This T cell receptor (beta chain) stems from a study of blood T cell repertoires in COVID-19. V shed 1 base and J 5 bases; nucleotides not matched to a gene: 4. This CDR3 has 14 residues. Germline assignment: CDR1 LNHNV and CDR2 YYDKDF (reference sequence). The data were produced by immunoSEQ multiplex PCR, yet TCRdb's version contains in-frame clones alone and is incomplete. The repertoire holds about 200,000 clones, roughly 78% seen once, with 2.5% to 3.5% in the top ten. The clonotype was recovered from a woman of 80 years or more with active or convalescent COVID-19. Sequencing was done on a sample of peripheral blood. The chain has TRBV15 and TRBJ2-7; 8 bases agree with TRBD1. The CDR3 here is CATSRAAGGDEQYF. DNA of the CDR3: TGTGCCACCAGCAGAGCTGCAGGGGGCGACGAGCAGTACTTC.